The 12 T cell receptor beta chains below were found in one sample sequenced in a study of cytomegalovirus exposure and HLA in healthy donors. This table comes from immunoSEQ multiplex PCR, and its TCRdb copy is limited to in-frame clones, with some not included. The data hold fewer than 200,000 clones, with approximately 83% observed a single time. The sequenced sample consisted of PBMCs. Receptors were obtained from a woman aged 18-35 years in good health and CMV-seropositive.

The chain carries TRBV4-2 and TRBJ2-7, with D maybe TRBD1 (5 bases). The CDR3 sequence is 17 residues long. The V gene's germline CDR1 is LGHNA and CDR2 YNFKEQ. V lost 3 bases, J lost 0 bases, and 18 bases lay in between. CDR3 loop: CASSQESAGWGSYEQYF. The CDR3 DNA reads TGTGCCAGCAGCCAGGAAAGCGCAGGGTGGGGCTCCTACGAGCAGTACTTC.

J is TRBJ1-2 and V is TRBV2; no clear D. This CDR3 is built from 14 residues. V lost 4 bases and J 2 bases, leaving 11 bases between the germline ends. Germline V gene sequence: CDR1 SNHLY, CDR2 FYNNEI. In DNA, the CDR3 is TGTGCCAGCAGTGTTTACAGAGAAAACTATGGCTACACCTTC. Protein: CASSVYRENYGYTF. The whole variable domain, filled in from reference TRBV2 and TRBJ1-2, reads EPEVTQTPSHQVTQMGQEVILRCVPISNHLYFYWYRQILGQKVEFLVSFYNNEISEKSEIFDDQFSVERPDGSNFTLKIRSTKLEDSAMYFCASSVYRENYGYTFGSGTRLTVV.

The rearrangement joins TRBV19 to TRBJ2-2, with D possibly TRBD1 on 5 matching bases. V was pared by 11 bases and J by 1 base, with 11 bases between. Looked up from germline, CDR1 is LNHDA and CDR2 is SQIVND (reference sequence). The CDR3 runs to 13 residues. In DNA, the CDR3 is TGTGCCGGACAAGCAGAGAACACCGGGGAGCTGTTTTTT. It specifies CAGQAENTGELFF.

The CDR3 sequence: CASSRPAGTSGNYLSYNEQFF. CDR3 DNA: TGCGCCAGCAGCCGACCAGCCGGGACTAGCGGAAACTACCTGTCCTACAATGAGCAGTTCTTC. J is TRBJ2-1 and V is TRBV4-1; TRBD2 agrees at 11 bases. CDR1 is MGHRA and CDR2 is YSYEKL in the germline V gene. CDR3 length: 21 residues. Trimming cost V 4 bases and J 1 base; bases outside gene matches: 18.

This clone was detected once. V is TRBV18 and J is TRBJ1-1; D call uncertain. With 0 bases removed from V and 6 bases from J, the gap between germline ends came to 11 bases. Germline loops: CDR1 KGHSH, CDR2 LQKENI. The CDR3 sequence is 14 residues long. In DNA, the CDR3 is TGTGCCAGCTCACCACCTCGCGGGTCCCCTGAAGCTTTCTTT. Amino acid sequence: CASSPPRGSPEAFF. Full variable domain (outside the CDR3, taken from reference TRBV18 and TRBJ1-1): NAGVMQNPRHLVRRRGQEARLRCSPMKGHSHVYWYRQLPEEGLKFMVYLQKENIIDESGMPKERFSAEFPKEGPSILRIQQVVRGDSAAYFCASSPPRGSPEAFFGQGTRLTVV.

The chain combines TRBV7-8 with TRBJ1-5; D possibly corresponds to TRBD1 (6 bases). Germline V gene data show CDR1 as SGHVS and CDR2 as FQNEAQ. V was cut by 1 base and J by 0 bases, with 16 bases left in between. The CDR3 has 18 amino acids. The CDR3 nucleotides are TGTGCCAGCAGCTTAGACGTTGTGCGGACAGCTAGCAATCAGCCCCAGCATTTT. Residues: CASSLDVVRTASNQPQHF.

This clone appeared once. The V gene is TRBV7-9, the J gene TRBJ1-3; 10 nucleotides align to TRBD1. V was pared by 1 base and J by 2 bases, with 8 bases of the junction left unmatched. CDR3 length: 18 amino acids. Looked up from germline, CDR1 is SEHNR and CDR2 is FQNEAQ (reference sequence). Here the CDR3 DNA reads TGTGCCAGCAGCTTAGGAGGGACAGGGGTACGCGCTGGAAACACCATATATTTT. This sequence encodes CASSLGGTGVRAGNTIYF.

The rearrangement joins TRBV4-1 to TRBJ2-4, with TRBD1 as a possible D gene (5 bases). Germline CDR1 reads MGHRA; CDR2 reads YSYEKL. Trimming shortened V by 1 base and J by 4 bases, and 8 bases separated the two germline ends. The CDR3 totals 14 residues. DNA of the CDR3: TGCGCCAGCAGCCAAGCGGCAGGGAAAAACATTCAGTACTTC. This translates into CASSQAAGKNIQYF.

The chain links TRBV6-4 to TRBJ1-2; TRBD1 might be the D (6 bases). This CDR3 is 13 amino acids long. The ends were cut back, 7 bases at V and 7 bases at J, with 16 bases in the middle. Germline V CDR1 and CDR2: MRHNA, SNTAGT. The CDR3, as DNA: TGTGCCAGCAAGGACGCAGGCAGGGGTGGCTACACCTTC. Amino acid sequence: CASKDAGRGGYTF.

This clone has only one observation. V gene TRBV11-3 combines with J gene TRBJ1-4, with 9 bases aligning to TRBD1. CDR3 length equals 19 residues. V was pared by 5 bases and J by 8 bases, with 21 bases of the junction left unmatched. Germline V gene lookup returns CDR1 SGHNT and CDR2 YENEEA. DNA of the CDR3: TGTGCCAGCAGCGCCACGTTGAGGGACAGGGAACCCTTAGGAGAAAAACTGTTTTTT. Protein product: CASSATLRDREPLGEKLFF.

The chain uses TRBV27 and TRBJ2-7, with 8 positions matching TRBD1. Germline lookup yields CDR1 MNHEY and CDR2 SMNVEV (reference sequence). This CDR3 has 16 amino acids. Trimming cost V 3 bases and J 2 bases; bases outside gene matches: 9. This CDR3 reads CASSFFPGTGAYEQYF. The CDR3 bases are TGTGCCAGCAGTTTCTTTCCCGGGACAGGAGCCTACGAGCAGTACTTC.

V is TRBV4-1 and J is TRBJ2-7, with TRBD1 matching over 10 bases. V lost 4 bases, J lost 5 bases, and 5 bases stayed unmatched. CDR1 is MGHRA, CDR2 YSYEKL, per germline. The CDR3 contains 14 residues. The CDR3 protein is CASSLRQGADEQYF. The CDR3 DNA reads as TGCGCCAGCAGCCTTAGACAGGGGGCTGACGAGCAGTACTTC.